The 28 T cell receptor beta chains below come from one sample, sequenced in a study of T cells in Graves' hyperthyroidism and ophthalmopathy. The source material, RNA transcripts, was used to amplify TCR beta CDR3 regions. Using the HTBI primer set, a first-round RT-PCR was run on the TCR CDR3. TCRdb re-derived calls from the multiplex PCR reads in MiXCR, one entry per CDR3 protein. The sample yields under 400,000 distinct CDR3 sequences, approximately 14% seen once. What was sequenced was blood. Source of these receptors: a woman aged 18-30 years with Graves' hyperthyroidism that later progressed to Graves' ophthalmopathy.

The table lists this clonotype with a few counts. The rearrangement joins TRBV7-2 to TRBJ2-1; possible D gene TRBD1, 6 bases. Trimming removed 0 bases from V and 6 bases from J, with 18 bases in between. The CDR3 runs 17 residues. Germline V CDR1 and CDR2: SGHTA, FQGNSA. CDR3 loop: CASSLALNTGWLNEQFF. The DNA of the CDR3 is TGTGCCAGCAGCTTAGCGCTTAACACAGGGTGGCTCAATGAGCAGTTCTTC.

A word on this clonotype: One base away lies a much larger clone, so this may be a sequencing read error. The chain employs TRBV28 and TRBJ2-3; D may match TRBD1 or TRBD2 (7 bases each). V was trimmed by 5 bases and J by 6 bases, leaving 15 bases between them. Germline V lookup: CDR1 MDHEN, CDR2 SYDVKM. CDR3 length: 14 amino acids. CDR3 residues: CASSPGGGRDTQYF. CDR3 coding DNA: TGTGCCAGCAGTCCAGGGGGGGGTCGGGATACGCAGTATTTT.

This clonotype was detected many times. The CDR3 is CASSEDRTQKQFF. CDR3 coding DNA: TGTGCCAGCAGTGAAGACCGGACCCAGAAGCAGTTCTTC. This chain links TRBV2 with TRBJ2-1; D not certain. The CDR3 is made up of 13 amino acids. V dropped 1 base and J dropped 11 bases, with 12 bases sitting between them. Germline V gives CDR1 SNHLY, CDR2 FYNNEI. Full variable domain (rest looked up from reference TRBV2 and TRBJ2-1): EPEVTQTPSHQVTQMGQEVILRCVPISNHLYFYWYRQILGQKVEFLVSFYNNEISEKSEIFDDQFSVERPDGSNFTLKIRSTKLEDSAMYFCASSEDRTQKQFFGPGTRLTVL.

V gene TRBV6-2 or TRBV6-3 combines with J gene TRBJ2-1, with 11 bases identical to TRBD2. This CDR3 contains 15 residues. The V segment lost 7 bases and the J segment 8 bases; nucleotides outside the gene matches: 10. Germline CDR1 and CDR2: MNHEY and SVGEGT. The CDR3 coding sequence is TGTGCCAGCACCCCCGCGACTAGCGGGATACATGAGCAGTTCTTC. This codes for CASTPATSGIHEQFF.

This clonotype was counted between two and nine times. The chain combines TRBV20-1 with TRBJ2-7; TRBD2 matches at 7 bases. The CDR3 spans 14 residues. Trimming at V came to 0 bases and at J to 4 bases, leaving 6 bases not matched to a gene. Germline V gene sequence: CDR1 DFQATT, CDR2 SNEGSKA (reference sequence). The CDR3 sequence: CSAREAGRMYEQYF. CDR3 DNA sequence: TGCAGTGCTAGAGAAGCGGGGAGGATGTACGAGCAGTACTTC.

The table lists this clonotype with a few counts. V is TRBV5-6 and J is TRBJ2-7; 12 positions agree with TRBD2. The CDR3 loop spans 16 amino acids. Trimming at V came to 1 base and at J to 7 bases, leaving 9 bases not matched to a gene. The germline V gene has CDR1 SGHDT and CDR2 YYEEEE. The CDR3 nucleotides read TGTGCCAGCAGCTTGAGGGGGTGGACTAGCGGGACTGAGCAGTACTTC. This encodes CASSLRGWTSGTEQYF.

This clonotype was counted between two and nine times. The chain joins TRBV6-2 or TRBV6-3 to TRBJ2-1; 9 nucleotides match TRBD2. J was trimmed by 2 bases and V by 8 bases; bases with no gene match: 4. Germline values: CDR1 MNHEY, CDR2 SVGEGT. The CDR3 covers 14 residues. CDR3 residues: CASGAGGPYNEQFF. CDR3 nucleotides: TGTGCCAGCGGAGCGGGAGGCCCCTACAATGAGCAGTTCTTC.

The table lists this clonotype with many counts. The J gene is TRBJ2-1, the V gene TRBV7-2; D is possibly TRBD1 (6 bases). V lost 5 bases and J 4 bases, leaving 9 bases between the germline ends. The CDR3 is 13 amino acids. Germline loops: CDR1 SGHTA, CDR2 FQGNSA. The CDR3 bases are TGTGCCAGCAGCGCGGACAGATACAATGAGCAGTTCTTC. This encodes CASSADRYNEQFF.

The chain recombines TRBV28 with TRBJ1-2; no clear D gene. The V end was cut by 5 bases, the J end by 5 bases, with 9 bases between. Germline assignment: CDR1 MDHEN and CDR2 SYDVKM. The CDR3 extends over 12 amino acids. The CDR3 reads CASSSSSYGYTF. The DNA of the CDR3 is TGTGCCAGCAGTAGTAGTTCGTATGGCTACACCTTC.

This clonotype was observed a handful of times. The rearrangement uses TRBV27 and TRBJ2-1; 14 nucleotides match TRBD2. J gave up 10 bases and V 10 bases, and 9 bases lay outside the gene matches. The CDR3 contains 14 residues. The V gene's germline CDR1 is MNHEY and CDR2 SMNVEV (reference sequence). Written as DNA, the CDR3 is TGTGCCACCACAGGACTAGCGGGAGGTTGGGAGCAGTTCTTC. Its translation: CATTGLAGGWEQFF.

This chain uses TRBV5-4 with TRBJ2-3; TRBD2 matches 7 bases. Germline-derived CDR1 and CDR2 are SGHNT and YYREEE (reference sequence). V shed 4 bases and J 0 bases; nucleotides not matched to a gene: 8. CDR3 size: 16 residues. CDR3 protein: CASSRAAGTSTDTQYF. Written as DNA, the CDR3 is TGTGCCAGCAGCAGGGCAGCGGGAACTAGCACAGATACGCAGTATTTT.

The chain links TRBV7-9 to TRBJ1-6; 8 bases are a match to TRBD1. The CDR3 is made up of 15 amino acids. J was trimmed by 7 bases and V by 3 bases; bases with no gene match: 5. Germline lookup yields CDR1 SEHNR and CDR2 FQNEAQ (reference sequence). This chain's CDR3 is CASSFRQGNNSPLHF. The CDR3 region has the DNA TGTGCCAGCAGCTTCAGACAGGGGAACAATTCACCCCTCCACTTT.

A few counts support this clonotype. The chain joins TRBV29-1 to TRBJ2-7; no clear D. Germline V lookup: CDR1 SQVTM, CDR2 ANQGSEA. CDR3 length: 15 amino acids. V lost 0 bases and J lost 2, with 14 bases in between. CDR3 sequence: CSVEDIKGGAYEQYF. CDR3 sequence (DNA): TGCAGCGTTGAAGATATAAAGGGTGGCGCCTACGAGCAGTACTTC.

This clonotype was seen once. V usage is TRBV6-1 and J usage is TRBJ2-2; the match to TRBD2 covers 7 bases. Germline V gene data show CDR1 as MNHNS and CDR2 as SASEGT. CDR3 length: 17 amino acids. Trimming at V came to 2 bases and at J to 0 bases, leaving 6 bases not matched to a gene. The CDR3 spells CASSEPLLAANTGELFF. In DNA form, the CDR3 reads TGTGCCAGCAGTGAACCCCTGCTAGCGGCGAACACCGGGGAGCTGTTTTTT.

On this clonotype: This sequence may be a read error, since a much larger clone differs from it by one base. The V and J genes are TRBV29-1 and TRBJ2-1; D remains ambiguous. In germline, CDR1 is SQVTM, CDR2 ANQGSEA. The CDR3 is 14 residues long. The CDR3 loop reads CSVGGGDPHNEQLF. The CDR3 DNA follows: TGCAGCGTTGGCGGTGGTGACCCCCACAATGAGCAGCTCTTC.

This clonotype was detected many times. This rearrangement joins TRBV7-2 to TRBJ1-4; D unclear. The CDR3 loop spans 14 amino acids. V lost 1 base and J 13 bases, leaving 16 bases between the germline ends. CDR1 is SGHTA and CDR2 is FQGNSA in the germline V gene. The CDR3 nucleotides read TGTGCCAGCAGCTTAGGTACCGGAACCTTTCGACTGTTTTTT. This codes for CASSLGTGTFRLFF.

This clonotype appeared a single time. The chain carries TRBV7-2 and TRBJ1-1; 9 nucleotides align to TRBD1. V shed 2 bases, J shed 1 base, and the junction held 5 bases outside the gene matches. The germline gives CDR1 SGHTA, CDR2 FQGNSA. The CDR3 spans 16 residues. The CDR3 region has the DNA TGTGCCAGCAGCTTAATAGGGACAGGGAAGAACACTGAAGCTTTCTTT. Encoded protein: CASSLIGTGKNTEAFF.

This clonotype was observed many times. The chain employs TRBV20-1 and TRBJ1-1; no clear D. The CDR3 runs 13 residues. Trimming stripped 4 bases from V and 6 bases from J, with 15 bases between. The germline CDR1 and CDR2 sequences are DFQATT and SNEGSKA (reference sequence). The CDR3 loop reads CSAKRILHAEAFF. The DNA for the CDR3 is TGCAGTGCTAAACGGATCTTACACGCTGAAGCTTTCTTT.

This clonotype was observed at least ten times. The chain has TRBV28 and TRBJ2-7; D unresolved. The CDR3 is 13 amino acids. Looked up from germline, CDR1 is MDHEN and CDR2 is SYDVKM. V lost 5 bases and J lost 2, with 10 bases in between. CDR3 amino acids: CASSQPTAYEQYF. CDR3 nucleotides: TGTGCCAGCAGTCAACCTACAGCCTACGAGCAGTACTTC.

The chain recombines TRBV11-2 with TRBJ2-7, with TRBD1 matching 7 bases. Germline CDR1 is SGHAT and CDR2 is FQNNGV. The V segment lost 5 bases and the J segment 2 bases; nucleotides outside the gene matches: 9. CDR3 length equals 15 residues. The CDR3 region is CASSPGQRETYEQYF. CDR3 sequence (DNA): TGTGCCAGCAGCCCGGGACAGAGGGAAACCTACGAGCAGTACTTC.

In the case of this clonotype: The junction departs from the called germline gene at one end, perhaps through a read error. The J gene is TRBJ1-2, the V gene TRBV5-5; D may be TRBD1 (6 bases). CDR1 and CDR2 (germline): SGHKS, YYEKEE (reference sequence). The CDR3 has 14 amino acids. CDR3 in amino acids: CASSPDTGFYGSTF. CDR3 in DNA: TGTGCCAGCAGCCCCGATACAGGGTTCTATGGCTCCACCTTC.

The chain combines TRBV4-3 with TRBJ2-2; D uncertain. CDR1 and CDR2 (germline): LGHNA, YSLEER. This CDR3 spans 15 amino acids. V lost 0 bases and J lost 5, with 10 bases in between. The CDR3 nucleotides read TGCGCCAGCAGCCAAGATCTGAGAGTTACCGGGGAGCTGTTTTTT. Translated: CASSQDLRVTGELFF.

This clonotype was counted ten times or more. This rearrangement joins TRBV5-1 to TRBJ2-1; 8 nucleotides match TRBD2. The CDR3 is made up of 16 amino acids. J was trimmed by 5 bases and V by 0 bases; bases with no gene match: 7. Germline CDR1 SGHRS, CDR2 YFSETQ. The CDR3 spells CASSLALSGGHNEQFF. The CDR3 coding sequence is TGCGCCAGCAGCTTGGCATTAAGCGGGGGACACAATGAGCAGTTCTTC.

In this sample, this clonotype turned up many times. The gene calls are TRBV27 and TRBJ1-1, with 7 bases aligning to TRBD1. The germline gives CDR1 MNHEY, CDR2 SMNVEV (reference sequence). V shed 5 bases, J shed 5 bases, and the junction held 17 bases outside the gene matches. The CDR3 is 17 amino acids. In DNA form, the CDR3 reads TGTGCCAGCAGTCCTCGCCCAAAGACAGGGTATAATACTGAAGCTTTCTTT. Its protein product is CASSPRPKTGYNTEAFF.

This clonotype was counted a few times. The CDR3 here is CASSPTSGRAETQYF. CDR3 DNA: TGCGCCAGCAGCCCAACTAGCGGGAGGGCGGAGACCCAGTACTTC. This chain links TRBV4-1 with TRBJ2-5, with 13 bases fitting TRBD2. With 4 bases clipped from V and 5 bases from J, the junction kept 4 bases outside the gene matches. This CDR3 region has 15 residues. The V gene's germline CDR1 is MGHRA and CDR2 YSYEKL.

This sequence joins TRBV7-9 and TRBJ2-7; 8 bases are a match to TRBD1. J was trimmed by 8 bases and V by 6 bases; bases with no gene match: 6. Germline V CDR1 and CDR2: SEHNR, FQNEAQ (reference sequence). This CDR3 is built from 12 residues. Here the CDR3 reads CASSRQGFQQYF. The DNA for the CDR3 is TGTGCCAGCAGTCGACAGGGGTTCCAGCAGTACTTC.

This clonotype appeared many times. This chain joins TRBV7-6 and TRBJ2-5; 8 positions match TRBD1. J gave up 4 bases and V 1 base, and 5 bases lay outside the gene matches. There are 15 residues in the CDR3. Germline CDR1 SGHVS, CDR2 FNYEAQ. CDR3: CASSLGTGPAETQYF. The CDR3 region has the DNA TGTGCCAGCAGCTTAGGGACAGGGCCAGCAGAGACCCAGTACTTC.

There are many counts of this clonotype. The V gene is TRBV27, the J gene TRBJ2-7; D is possibly TRBD2 (6 bases). Trimming took 3 bases from V and 6 from J, leaving 21 bases between them. The CDR3 spans 16 residues. The germline gives CDR1 MNHEY, CDR2 SMNVEV (reference sequence). The CDR3 DNA sequence: TGTGCCAGCAGTTTTGGGCTAGCGAGCCTTGGGGGCGAGCAGTACTTC. It codes for CASSFGLASLGGEQYF.